Listed below are T cell receptor beta chains from one sample, sequenced in a study of control samples from healthy donors and cancer patients. Here immunoSEQ multiplex PCR was the method, and the copy in TCRdb shows in-frame clones only, minus some. The sample has roughly 86,000 clones; about nine tenths are singletons. Sequenced sample: blood. The receptors derive from a woman aged 18-29 years in good health. Both conserved end residues are part of each CDR3. The order of the fields is V gene, clone size, J gene, CDR3 protein. Size is stated for part of the rows, as once, few or many counts, or as a class when the clone is expanded.

TRBV7-8	.	TRBJ2-4	CASSLDGPIAKNIQYF
TRBV7-9	few	TRBJ2-3	CASSLGESRVSDTQYF
TRBV10-3	.	TRBJ2-7	CAISDSEPYEQYF
TRBV18	.	TRBJ1-3	CASSPAGQSSGNTIYF
TRBV29-1	.	TRBJ1-1	CSVGDRALIEAFF
TRBV5-1	once	TRBJ2-1	CASSPDFGTEQFF
TRBV5-1	.	TRBJ2-6	CASSLSTDSSGANVLTF
TRBV28	many	TRBJ1-6	CASSPPRGGWSPLHF
TRBV5-6	.	TRBJ2-1	CASSNLDDTAYNEQFF
TRBV10-2	.	TRBJ1-1	CASSESTRGHTEAFF
TRBV20-1	.	TRBJ2-7	CSASDRVIAVTYEQYF
TRBV7-2	once	TRBJ2-5	CASSFQGGESETQYF
TRBV7-8	.	TRBJ2-7	CASSQDRGNEQYF
TRBV18	.	TRBJ2-2	CASSPTDYTGTGELFF
TRBV6-5	.	TRBJ1-2	CASSPPRPNYGYTF
TRBV6-5	.	TRBJ1-5	CASSGQVGQPQHF
TRBV5-3	.	TRBJ2-7	CARPTRGRVHEQYF
TRBV25-1	.	TRBJ1-2	CASSEDAGLNYGYTF
TRBV2	.	TRBJ2-5	CASIGSRGQYF
TRBV4-1	.	TRBJ1-4	CASSQRRTATNEKLFF
TRBV3-1/TRBV3-2	once	TRBJ1-6	CASSQDGHSPLHF
TRBV9	.	TRBJ2-2	CASSVDGDTGELFF
TRBV6-2/TRBV6-3	.	TRBJ2-7	CASSTDRGGSYEQYF
TRBV2	.	TRBJ2-7	CASSGRTGDYEQYF
TRBV12-3/TRBV12-4	once	TRBJ1-1	CASSLRGTTEAFF
TRBV29-1	once	TRBJ1-2	CSVESLRSGLGNYGYTF
TRBV5-1	.	TRBJ2-7	CASSGPAGGGSEQYF
TRBV5-1	.	TRBJ2-1	CASSLGLAGDGEQFF
TRBV21-1	.	TRBJ1-2	CASSKVDRESYGYTF
TRBV9	few	TRBJ1-3	CASSVAVIGNTIYF
TRBV24-1	.	TRBJ1-2	CATSDPGTLGYTF
TRBV4-2	.	TRBJ1-1	CASSQEASGSNTEAFF
TRBV12-3/TRBV12-4	once	TRBJ2-1	CASSARSEQFF
TRBV18	.	TRBJ1-1	CASSPNSGEHSEAFF
TRBV2	.	TRBJ1-4	CAGFRGGEKLFF
TRBV18	once	TRBJ1-5	CASSLYDPGIGQPQHF
TRBV3-1/TRBV3-2	.	TRBJ1-2	CASRLGGSGYTF
TRBV4-2	.	TRBJ2-3	CASSQAQTPTDTQYF
TRBV24-1	.	TRBJ2-3	CATSETGVTDTQYF
TRBV18	.	TRBJ1-1	CASSPTGGDTEAFF
TRBV12-5	.	TRBJ2-1	CASGSTGAYNEQFF
TRBV5-1	.	TRBJ1-2	CASSLEAGGPYTF
TRBV5-1	once	TRBJ1-2	CASSPDGNYGYTF
TRBV4-1	.	TRBJ1-4	CASRRDSSPNEKLFF
TRBV6-2/TRBV6-3	few	TRBJ1-1	CASSYIAFLGRSMNTEAFF
TRBV2	.	TRBJ2-3	CASSEAIADTQYF
TRBV4-1	.	TRBJ1-2	CASSQDAGQGYGYTF
TRBV18	few	TRBJ1-6	CASSEDMALSPLHF
TRBV7-9	.	TRBJ1-4	CASSYNTGAGTNEKLFF
TRBV7-3	.	TRBJ1-1	CASSSQGRNTEAFF
TRBV4-1	.	TRBJ2-1	CASSLGGTEQFF
TRBV4-2	.	TRBJ1-5	CASSQDHGTFNPQPQHF